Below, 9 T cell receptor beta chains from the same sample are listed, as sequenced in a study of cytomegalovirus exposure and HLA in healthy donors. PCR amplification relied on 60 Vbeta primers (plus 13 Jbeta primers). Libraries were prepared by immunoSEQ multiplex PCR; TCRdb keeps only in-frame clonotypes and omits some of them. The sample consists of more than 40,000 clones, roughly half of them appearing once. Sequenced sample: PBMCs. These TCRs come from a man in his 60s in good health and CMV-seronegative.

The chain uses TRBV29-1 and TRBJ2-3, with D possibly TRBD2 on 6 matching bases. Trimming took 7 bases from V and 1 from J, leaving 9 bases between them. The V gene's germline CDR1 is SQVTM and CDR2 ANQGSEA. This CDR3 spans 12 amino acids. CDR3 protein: CSATGGTDTQYF. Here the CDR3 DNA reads TGCAGCGCTACGGGGGGCACAGATACGCAGTATTTT.

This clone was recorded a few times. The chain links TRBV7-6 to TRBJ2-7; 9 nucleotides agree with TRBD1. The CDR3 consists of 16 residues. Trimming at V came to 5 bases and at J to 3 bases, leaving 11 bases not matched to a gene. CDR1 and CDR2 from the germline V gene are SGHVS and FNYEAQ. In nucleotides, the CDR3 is TGTGCCAGCAGCCAAGGCGGGGGACAGGGAGGCTACGAGCAGTACTTC. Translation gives CASSQGGGQGGYEQYF.

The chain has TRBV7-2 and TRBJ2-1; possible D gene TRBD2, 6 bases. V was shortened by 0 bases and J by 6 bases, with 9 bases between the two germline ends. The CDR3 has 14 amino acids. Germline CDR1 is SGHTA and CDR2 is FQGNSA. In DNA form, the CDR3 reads TGTGCCAGCAGCTTAGCGGGACTCACCAATGAGCAGTTCTTC. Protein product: CASSLAGLTNEQFF. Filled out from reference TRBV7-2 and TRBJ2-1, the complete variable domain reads GAGVSQSPSNKVTEKGKDVELRCDPISGHTALYWYRQSLGQGLEFLIYFQGNSAPDKSGLPSDRFSAERTGGSVSTLTIQRTQQEDSAVYLCASSLAGLTNEQFFGPGTRLTVL.

Written as DNA, the CDR3 is TGTGCCAGCAGCTTAGGAGCAACCTACGAGCAGTACTTC. Residues: CASSLGATYEQYF. The chain has TRBV11-2 and TRBJ2-7; D not resolved. Trimming cost V 1 base and J 2 bases, with 6 bases left between them. The CDR3 is 13 residues long. Germline lookup yields CDR1 SGHAT and CDR2 FQNNGV.

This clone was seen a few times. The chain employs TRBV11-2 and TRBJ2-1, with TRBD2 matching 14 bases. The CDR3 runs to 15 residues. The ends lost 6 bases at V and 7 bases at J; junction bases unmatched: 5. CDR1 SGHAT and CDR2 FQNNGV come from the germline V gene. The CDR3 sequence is CASRRTSGRFNEQFF. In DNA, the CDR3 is TGTGCCAGCAGGAGGACTAGCGGGAGGTTTAATGAGCAGTTCTTC.

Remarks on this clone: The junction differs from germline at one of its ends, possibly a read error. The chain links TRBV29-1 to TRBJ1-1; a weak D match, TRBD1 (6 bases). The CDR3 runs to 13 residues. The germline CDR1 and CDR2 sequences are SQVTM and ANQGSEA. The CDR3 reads CSVDYGLGASTGF. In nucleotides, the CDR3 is TGCAGCGTTGATTATGGGTTGGGGGCCAGTACGGGCTTT.

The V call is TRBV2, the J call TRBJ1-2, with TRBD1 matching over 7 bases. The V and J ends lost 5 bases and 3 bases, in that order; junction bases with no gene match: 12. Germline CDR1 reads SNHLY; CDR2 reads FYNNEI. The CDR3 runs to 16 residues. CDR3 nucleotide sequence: TGTGCCAGCAGTCCAGGGAGGAACAGGGGAGACTATGGCTACACCTTC. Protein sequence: CASSPGRNRGDYGYTF.

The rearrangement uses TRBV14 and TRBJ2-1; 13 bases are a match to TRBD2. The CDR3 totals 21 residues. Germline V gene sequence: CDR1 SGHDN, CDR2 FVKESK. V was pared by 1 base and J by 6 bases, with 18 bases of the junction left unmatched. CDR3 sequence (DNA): TGTGCCAGCAGCCAAGCGCGGACTAGCGGGAGTCCTACGGTCGGATCCAATGAGCAGTTCTTC. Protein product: CASSQARTSGSPTVGSNEQFF.

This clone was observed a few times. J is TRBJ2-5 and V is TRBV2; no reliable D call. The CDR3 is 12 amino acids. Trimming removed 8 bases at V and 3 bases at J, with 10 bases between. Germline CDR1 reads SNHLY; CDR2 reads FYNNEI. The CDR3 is CASQWAKETQYF. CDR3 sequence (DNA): TGTGCCAGCCAGTGGGCTAAAGAGACCCAGTACTTC.